This record concerns one TCR beta chain sequence. Only one count was recorded for this clone. There is no known antigen for this receptor. Base qualities are not recorded, but no much larger clone differs from it by a single base. The data originate from a study of T cell changes during pregnancy in multiple sclerosis (dated by TCRdb to about 2019). Broadly, across the study: In women with multiple sclerosis, the researchers looked at how the T cell repertoire shifted as pregnancy progressed.

Libraries were made using the immunoSEQ multiplex PCR assay. This immuneACCESS table, as held by TCRdb, lists in-frame sequences with V and J called but not all clones. Of the missing ones, under half trace to an unresolved V gene in checked studies; the others have no known cause. The sample has approximately 70,000 clones on record, over 80% of them singletons. The ten largest clonotypes hold 0.4% to 0.45% of the sample. Based on the germline V gene, the CDR1 and CDR2 sequences are KGHSH and LQKENI. The CDR3, from cysteine to phenylalanine, totals 16 residues. Solely the CDR3 DNA is kept, with 48 bases framed from the first base. Compared with germline, V lacks 1 base and J lacks 2 bases; bases without a gene match: 7.

Material: CD4+ T cells from peripheral blood mononuclear cells, obtained before pregnancy. The chain joins TRBV18 to TRBJ2-5, with 7 bases aligning to TRBD1. This TCR was sampled from a female donor with multiple sclerosis, enrolled in a pregnancy study. The nucleotides read TGTGCCAGCTCACCACTCCCGGGACAGCTACAAGAGACCCAGTACTTC. Its protein product is CASSPLPGQLQETQYF.